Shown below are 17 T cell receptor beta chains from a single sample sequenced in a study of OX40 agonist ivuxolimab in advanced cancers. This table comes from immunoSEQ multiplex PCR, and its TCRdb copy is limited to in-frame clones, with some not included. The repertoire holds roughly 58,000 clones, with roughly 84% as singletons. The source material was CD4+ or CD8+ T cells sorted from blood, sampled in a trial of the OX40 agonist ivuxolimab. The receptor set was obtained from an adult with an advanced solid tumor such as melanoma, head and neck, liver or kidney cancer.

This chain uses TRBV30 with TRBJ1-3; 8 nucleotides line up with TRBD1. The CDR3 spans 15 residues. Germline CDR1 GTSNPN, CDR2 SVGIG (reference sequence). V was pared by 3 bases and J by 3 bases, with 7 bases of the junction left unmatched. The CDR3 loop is CAWRPSTGDGNTIYF. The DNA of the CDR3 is TGTGCCTGGAGGCCCTCGACAGGGGATGGAAACACCATATATTTT. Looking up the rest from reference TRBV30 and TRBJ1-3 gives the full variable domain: SQTIHQWPATLVQPVGSPLSLECTVEGTSNPNLYWYRQAAGRGLQLLFYSVGIGQISSEVPQNLSASRPQDRQFILSSKKLLLSDSGFYLCAWRPSTGDGNTIYFGEGSWLTVV.

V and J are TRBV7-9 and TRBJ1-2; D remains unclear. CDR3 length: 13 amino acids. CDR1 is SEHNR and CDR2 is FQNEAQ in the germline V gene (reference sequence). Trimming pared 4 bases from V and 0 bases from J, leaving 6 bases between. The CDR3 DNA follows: TGTGCCAGCAGCTACACTGCTAACTATGGCTACACCTTC. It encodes CASSYTANYGYTF.

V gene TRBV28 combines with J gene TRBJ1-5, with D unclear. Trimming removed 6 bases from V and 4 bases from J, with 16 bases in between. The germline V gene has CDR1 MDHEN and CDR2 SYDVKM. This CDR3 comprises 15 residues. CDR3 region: CASSQNGRDNQPQHF. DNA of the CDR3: TGTGCCAGCAGCCAAAATGGTAGGGATAATCAGCCCCAGCATTTT.

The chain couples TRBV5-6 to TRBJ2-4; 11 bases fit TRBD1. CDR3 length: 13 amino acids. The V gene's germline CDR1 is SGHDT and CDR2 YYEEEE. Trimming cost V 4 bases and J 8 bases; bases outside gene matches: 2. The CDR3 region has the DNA TGTGCCAGCAGCCGGGACAGGGGGGACATTCAGTACTTC. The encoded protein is CASSRDRGDIQYF.

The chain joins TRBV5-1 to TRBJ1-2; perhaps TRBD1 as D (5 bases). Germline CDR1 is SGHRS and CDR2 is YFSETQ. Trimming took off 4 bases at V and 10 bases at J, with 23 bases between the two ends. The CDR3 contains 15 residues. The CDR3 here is CASSPTKAGYEDYTF. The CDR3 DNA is TGCGCCAGCAGCCCGACTAAGGCAGGGTATGAGGACTACACCTTC.

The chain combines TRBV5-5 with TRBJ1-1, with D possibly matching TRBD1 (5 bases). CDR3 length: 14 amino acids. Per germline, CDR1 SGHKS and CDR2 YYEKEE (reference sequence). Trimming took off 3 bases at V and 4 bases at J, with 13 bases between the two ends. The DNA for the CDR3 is TGTGCCAGCAGCTCCAGGGCTTACGGCACTGAAGCTTTCTTT. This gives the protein CASSSRAYGTEAFF.

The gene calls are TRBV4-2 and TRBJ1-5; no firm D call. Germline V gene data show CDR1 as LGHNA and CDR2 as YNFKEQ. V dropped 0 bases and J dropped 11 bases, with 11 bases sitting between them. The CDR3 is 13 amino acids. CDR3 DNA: TGTGCCAGCAGCCAAGATTGGGAATCGGCCCAGCATTTT. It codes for CASSQDWESAQHF.

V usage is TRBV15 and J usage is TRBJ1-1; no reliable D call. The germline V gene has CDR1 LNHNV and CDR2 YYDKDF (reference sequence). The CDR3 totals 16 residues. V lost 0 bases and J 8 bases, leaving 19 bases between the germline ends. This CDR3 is CATSREVGSRRAEAFF. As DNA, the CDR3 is TGTGCCACCAGCAGAGAGGTGGGGTCGCGAAGGGCGGAAGCTTTCTTT.

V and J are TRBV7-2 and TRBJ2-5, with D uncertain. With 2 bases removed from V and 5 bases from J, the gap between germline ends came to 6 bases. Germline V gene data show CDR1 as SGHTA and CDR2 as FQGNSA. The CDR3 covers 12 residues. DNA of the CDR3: TGTGCCAGCAGCTTATCGCGGGAGACCCAGTACTTC. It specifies CASSLSRETQYF.

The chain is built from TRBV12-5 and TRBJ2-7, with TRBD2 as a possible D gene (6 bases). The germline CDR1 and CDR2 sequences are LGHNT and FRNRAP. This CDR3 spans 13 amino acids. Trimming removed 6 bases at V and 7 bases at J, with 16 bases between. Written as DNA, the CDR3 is TGTGCTAGTGGCTCGGACTGGGCGGGGGAGCAGTACTTC. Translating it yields CASGSDWAGEQYF.

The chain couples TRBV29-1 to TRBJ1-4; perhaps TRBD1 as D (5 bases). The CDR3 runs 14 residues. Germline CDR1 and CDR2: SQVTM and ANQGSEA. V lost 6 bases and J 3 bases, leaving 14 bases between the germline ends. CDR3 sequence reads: CSVNRVGPNEKLFF. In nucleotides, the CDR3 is TGCAGCGTCAACCGCGTGGGGCCTAATGAAAAACTGTTTTTT. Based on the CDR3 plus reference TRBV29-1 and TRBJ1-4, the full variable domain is SAVISQKPSRDICQRGTSLTIQCQVDSQVTMMFWYRQQPGQSLTLIATANQGSEATYESGFVIDKFPISRPNLTFSTLTVSNMSPEDSSIYLCSVNRVGPNEKLFFGSGTQLSVL.

In DNA, the CDR3 is TGCGCCAGCAGCTTGGTGGGTTACGAGCAGTACTTC. This translates into CASSLVGYEQYF. The chain couples TRBV5-1 to TRBJ2-7; no firm D call. Germline CDR1 SGHRS, CDR2 YFSETQ. CDR3 size: 12 residues. V lost 0 bases to trimming and J lost 4 bases, with 5 bases between them.

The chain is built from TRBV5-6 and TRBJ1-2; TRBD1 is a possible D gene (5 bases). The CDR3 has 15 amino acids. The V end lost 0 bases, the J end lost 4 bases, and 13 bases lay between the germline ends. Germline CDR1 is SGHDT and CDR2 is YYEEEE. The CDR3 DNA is TGTGCCAGCAGCTTGGATGGGCAGGGCGGCTATGGCTACACCTTC. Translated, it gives CASSLDGQGGYGYTF.

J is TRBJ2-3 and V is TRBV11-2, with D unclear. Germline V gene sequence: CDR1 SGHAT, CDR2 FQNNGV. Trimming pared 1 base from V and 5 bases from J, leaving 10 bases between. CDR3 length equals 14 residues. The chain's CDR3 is CASSLAPVGDTQYF. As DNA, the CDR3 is TGTGCCAGCAGCTTAGCCCCAGTAGGAGATACGCAGTATTTT.

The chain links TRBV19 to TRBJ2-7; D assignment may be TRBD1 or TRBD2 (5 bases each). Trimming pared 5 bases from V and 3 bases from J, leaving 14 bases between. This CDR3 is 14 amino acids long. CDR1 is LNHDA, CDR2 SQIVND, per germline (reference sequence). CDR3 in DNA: TGTGCCAGTAGTCCCCGGGACGGCAACTACGAGCAGTACTTC. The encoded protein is CASSPRDGNYEQYF.

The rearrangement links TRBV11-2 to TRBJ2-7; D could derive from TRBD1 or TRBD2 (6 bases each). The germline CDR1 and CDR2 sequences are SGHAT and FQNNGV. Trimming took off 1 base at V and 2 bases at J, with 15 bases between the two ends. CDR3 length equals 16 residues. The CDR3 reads CASSLVGGGRAYEQYF. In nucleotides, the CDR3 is TGTGCCAGCAGCTTAGTGGGGGGCGGTAGGGCCTACGAGCAGTACTTC. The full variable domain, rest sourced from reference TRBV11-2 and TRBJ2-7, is EAGVAQSPRYKIIEKRQSVAFWCNPISGHATLYWYQQILGQGPKLLIQFQNNGVVDDSQLPKDRFSAERLKGVDSTLKIQPAKLEDSAVYLCASSLVGGGRAYEQYFGPGTRLTVT.

The CDR3 nucleotides read TGCGCCAGCAGCTCCGGTTGGGAGACCCAGTACTTC. Protein sequence: CASSSGWETQYF. The chain links TRBV5-1 to TRBJ2-5; D uncertain. Trimming stripped 3 bases from V and 5 bases from J, with 8 bases between. Germline CDR1 SGHRS, CDR2 YFSETQ. The CDR3 runs 12 residues.